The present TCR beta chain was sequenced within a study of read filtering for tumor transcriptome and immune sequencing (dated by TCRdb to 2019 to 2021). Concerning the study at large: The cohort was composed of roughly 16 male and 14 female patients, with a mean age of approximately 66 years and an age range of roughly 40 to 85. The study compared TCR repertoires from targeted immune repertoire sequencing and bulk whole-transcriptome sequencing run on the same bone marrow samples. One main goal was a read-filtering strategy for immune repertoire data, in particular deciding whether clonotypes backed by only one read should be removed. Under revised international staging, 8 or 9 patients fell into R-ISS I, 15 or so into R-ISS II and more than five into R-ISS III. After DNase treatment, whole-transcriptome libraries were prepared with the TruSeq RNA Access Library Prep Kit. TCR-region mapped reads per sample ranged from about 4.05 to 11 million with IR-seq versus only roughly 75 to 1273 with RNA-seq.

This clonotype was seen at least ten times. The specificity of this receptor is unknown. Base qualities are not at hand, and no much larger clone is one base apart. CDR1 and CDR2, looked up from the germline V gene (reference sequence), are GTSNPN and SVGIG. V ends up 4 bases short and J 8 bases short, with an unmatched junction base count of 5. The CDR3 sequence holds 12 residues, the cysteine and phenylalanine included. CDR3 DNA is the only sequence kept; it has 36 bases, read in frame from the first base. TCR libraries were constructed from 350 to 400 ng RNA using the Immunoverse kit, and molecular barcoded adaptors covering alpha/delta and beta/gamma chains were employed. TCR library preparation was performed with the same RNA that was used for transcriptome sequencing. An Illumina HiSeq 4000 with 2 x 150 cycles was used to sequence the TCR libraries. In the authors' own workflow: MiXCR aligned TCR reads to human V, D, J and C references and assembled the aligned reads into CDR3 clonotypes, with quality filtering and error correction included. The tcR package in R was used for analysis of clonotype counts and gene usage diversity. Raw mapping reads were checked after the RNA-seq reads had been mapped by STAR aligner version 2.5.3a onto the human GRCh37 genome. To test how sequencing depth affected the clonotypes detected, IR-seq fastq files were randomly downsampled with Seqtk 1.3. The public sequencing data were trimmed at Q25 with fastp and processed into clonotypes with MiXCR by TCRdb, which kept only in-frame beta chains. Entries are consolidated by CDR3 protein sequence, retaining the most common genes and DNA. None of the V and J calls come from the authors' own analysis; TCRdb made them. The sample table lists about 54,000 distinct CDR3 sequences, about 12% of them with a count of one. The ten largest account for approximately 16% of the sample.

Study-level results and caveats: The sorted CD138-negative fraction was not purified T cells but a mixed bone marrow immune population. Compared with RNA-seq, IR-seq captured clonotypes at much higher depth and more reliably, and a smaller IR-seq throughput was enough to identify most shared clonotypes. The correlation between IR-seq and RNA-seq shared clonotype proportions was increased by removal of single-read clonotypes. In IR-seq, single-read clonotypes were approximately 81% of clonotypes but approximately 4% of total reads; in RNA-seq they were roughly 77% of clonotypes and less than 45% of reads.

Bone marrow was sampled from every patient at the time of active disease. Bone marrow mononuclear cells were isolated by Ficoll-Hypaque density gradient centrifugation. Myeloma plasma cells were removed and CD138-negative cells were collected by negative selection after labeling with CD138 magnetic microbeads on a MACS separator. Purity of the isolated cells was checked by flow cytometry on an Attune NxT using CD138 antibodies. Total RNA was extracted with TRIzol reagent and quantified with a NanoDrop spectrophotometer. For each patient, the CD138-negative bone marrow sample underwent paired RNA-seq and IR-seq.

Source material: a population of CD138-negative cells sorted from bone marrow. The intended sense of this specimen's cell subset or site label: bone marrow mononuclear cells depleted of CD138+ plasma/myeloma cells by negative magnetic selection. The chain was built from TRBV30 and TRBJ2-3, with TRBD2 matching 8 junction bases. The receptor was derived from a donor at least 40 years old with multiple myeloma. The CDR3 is CAWKRGLATQYF. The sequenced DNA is TGTGCCTGGAAGCGGGGGTTGGCTACGCAGTATTTT.